The 32 T cell receptor beta chains below were found in one sample sequenced in a study of blood T cell repertoires in COVID-19. Data came from immunoSEQ multiplex PCR; TCRdb stores just in-frame clones and leaves some out. The repertoire has some 120,000 clones, roughly 90% of them found once; the top ten carry roughly 4.5%. Sample: peripheral blood. Receptor source: a man aged 60 to 69 with COVID-19, enrolled during active disease.

The chain joins TRBV4-3 to TRBJ2-2; perhaps TRBD2 as D (6 bases). This CDR3 contains 14 residues. Trimming shortened V by 5 bases and J by 2 bases, and 9 bases separated the two germline ends. Germline lookup yields CDR1 LGHNA and CDR2 YSLEER. The CDR3 DNA sequence: TGCGCCAGCAGCGTGGGGGGTAACACCGGGGAGCTGTTTTTT. Its protein is CASSVGGNTGELFF.

The table lists this clone with a count of one. The chain employs TRBV27 and TRBJ1-1; 8 nucleotides line up with TRBD1. The CDR3 is made up of 17 amino acids. V lost 2 bases to trimming and J lost 5 bases; unmatched junction nucleotides: 13. The germline V gene encodes CDR1 MNHEY and CDR2 SMNVEV (reference sequence). The CDR3 region is CASSLRTFRDRRTEAFF. CDR3 in DNA: TGTGCCAGCAGTTTACGGACCTTCCGGGACAGGAGGACTGAAGCTTTCTTT.

This clone has a single count. The chain joins TRBV10-2 to TRBJ2-2; tentatively, D is TRBD1 (5 bases). This CDR3 has 14 amino acids. The V and J ends lost 10 bases and 3 bases respectively, with 15 bases between them. Germline values: CDR1 WSHSY, CDR2 SAAADI. The CDR3 DNA follows: TGCGCCACCGATGCCAGGGCGGACACCGGGGAGCTGTTTTTT. Residues: CATDARADTGELFF.

The V gene is TRBV30, the J gene TRBJ2-1, with D possibly being TRBD1 or TRBD2 (7 bases each). This CDR3 is 14 amino acids long. Germline V gene data show CDR1 as GTSNPN and CDR2 as SVGIG (reference sequence). V shed 7 bases and J shed 1 base, with 14 bases lying between them. The DNA for the CDR3 is TGTGCCTTGGGGAGGGGGCAGTCCTACAATGAGCAGTTCTTC. Translation gives CALGRGQSYNEQFF.

V usage is TRBV18 and J usage is TRBJ1-1; D gene uncertain. The V gene lost 6 bases and the J gene lost 1 base, with 9 bases spanning the gap. This CDR3 comprises 13 residues. CDR1 is KGHSH and CDR2 is LQKENI in the germline V gene. This chain's CDR3 is CASSRTANTEAFF. The CDR3 DNA is TGTGCCAGCTCGAGGACTGCGAACACTGAAGCTTTCTTT.

The chain combines TRBV24-1 with TRBJ2-1, with a possible D match to TRBD1 (6 bases). V shed 4 bases and J shed 7 bases, with 10 bases lying between them. The germline V gene has CDR1 KGHDR and CDR2 SFDVKD. CDR3 length: 13 amino acids. The CDR3 loop is CATSEAQGNEQFF. For the CDR3, the DNA is TGTGCCACCAGTGAGGCTCAGGGGAATGAGCAGTTCTTC.

The chain has TRBV12-3 or TRBV12-4 and TRBJ1-2; unclear D gene. Trimming removed 6 bases from V and 4 bases from J, with 12 bases in between. The CDR3 spans 13 residues. The CDR3 is CASSQEVIYGYTF. In DNA form, the CDR3 reads TGTGCCAGCAGCCAGGAAGTGATCTATGGCTACACCTTC.

The V and J genes are TRBV7-6 and TRBJ2-5; a weak D match, TRBD1 (6 bases). CDR3 length equals 14 residues. The ends were cut back, 3 bases at V and 2 bases at J, with 10 bases in the middle. CDR1 and CDR2 (germline): SGHVS, FNYEAQ. The DNA for the CDR3 is TGTGCCAGCAGCTTTTCAGACAGGCAAGAGACCCAGTACTTC. It encodes CASSFSDRQETQYF.

This clone has only a few counts. The rearrangement joins TRBV30 to TRBJ2-7; D may be TRBD2 (6 bases). The V end lost 2 bases, the J end lost 4 bases, and 9 bases lay between the germline ends. This CDR3 has 12 residues. Germline V CDR1 and CDR2: GTSNPN, SVGIG (reference sequence). In nucleotides, the CDR3 is TGTGCCTGGAGTCCGGGAGCTTACGAGCAGTACTTC. Translation gives CAWSPGAYEQYF.

V usage is TRBV20-1 and J usage is TRBJ2-3; D uncertain. The CDR3 spans 13 residues. The ends were cut back, 3 bases at V and 4 bases at J, with 11 bases in the middle. Germline CDR1 and CDR2: DFQATT and SNEGSKA (reference sequence). CDR3 nucleotides: TGCAGTGCTAGTTCCTCCCCCGCAGATACGCAGTATTTT. Residues: CSASSSPADTQYF.

This rearrangement joins TRBV29-1 to TRBJ1-4, with 7 nucleotides matching TRBD1. The J segment lost 7 bases and the V segment lost 6 bases, leaving 8 bases of the junction unmatched. CDR1 and CDR2 (germline): SQVTM, ANQGSEA. CDR3 length: 13 amino acids. CDR3 region: CSVRPGTAEKLFF. The CDR3 nucleotides read TGCAGCGTCCGACCTGGGACAGCTGAAAAACTGTTTTTT.

J is TRBJ1-3 and V is TRBV5-8; D ambiguous. Per the germline V gene, CDR1 is SGHTS and CDR2 is YDEGEE. V gave up 0 bases and J gave up 3 bases, with 10 bases separating them. This CDR3 comprises 15 residues. The DNA for the CDR3 is TGTGCCAGCAGCTTGGGGAATAGCGGTGGAAACACCATATATTTT. Protein product: CASSLGNSGGNTIYF.

About this clone itself: Other DNA sequences from this sample encode an identical CDR3 as well. The chain employs TRBV27 and TRBJ1-1, with 7 bases lining up with TRBD1. The CDR3 has 14 amino acids. V was clipped by 5 bases and J by 4 bases; unmatched bases: 7. In germline, CDR1 is MNHEY, CDR2 SMNVEV (reference sequence). As DNA, the CDR3 is TGTGCCAGCAGTCCCTATGCAGGGGGCACTGAAGCTTTCTTT. Protein: CASSPYAGGTEAFF.

The gene calls are TRBV7-2 and TRBJ2-2; 10 bases are a match to TRBD1. V gave up 5 bases and J gave up 5 bases; unmatched junction bases: 14. In germline, CDR1 is SGHTA, CDR2 FQGNSA. The CDR3 sequence is 18 residues long. The CDR3 here is CASSPSPTGGVNTGELFF. The CDR3 DNA sequence: TGTGCCAGCAGCCCAAGCCCGACAGGGGGCGTCAATACCGGGGAGCTGTTTTTT.

This rearrangement joins TRBV25-1 to TRBJ2-7; the D gene is possibly TRBD2 (6 bases). Per germline, CDR1 MGHDK and CDR2 SYGVNS. V was clipped by 3 bases and J by 5 bases, with 17 bases between them. CDR3 size: 15 residues. In DNA form, the CDR3 reads TGTGCCAGCAGTGATACAGGAGGGGTTGGTGACGAGCAGTACTTC. Translation gives CASSDTGGVGDEQYF.

The rearrangement joins TRBV3-1 (or the pseudogene TRBV3-2) to TRBJ1-6; 7 bases are a match to TRBD1. Germline V gene lookup returns CDR1 LGHDT and CDR2 YNNKEL (reference sequence). There are 16 residues in the CDR3. V lost 3 bases, J lost 7 bases, and 9 bases stayed unmatched. CDR3 coding DNA: TGTGCCAGCAGCCATGCCGACAGGGCGGAGAATTCACCCCTCCACTTT. Translation: CASSHADRAENSPLHF.

The V call is TRBV7-9, the J call TRBJ2-1; D is perhaps TRBD2 (6 bases). Germline V gene sequence: CDR1 SEHNR, CDR2 FQNEAQ (reference sequence). The CDR3 spans 14 residues. The V and J ends lost 5 bases and 4 bases respectively, with 12 bases between them. CDR3 nucleotide sequence: TGTGCCAGCAGCGACACCGGGACTTACAATGAGCAGTTCTTC. Amino acids: CASSDTGTYNEQFF.

V and J are TRBV2 and TRBJ1-2; D gene ambiguous. The CDR3 has 16 amino acids. Trimming took off 2 bases at V and 6 bases at J, with 19 bases between the two ends. The germline V gene encodes CDR1 SNHLY and CDR2 FYNNEI. CDR3: CASSERRTADWNGYTF. Written as DNA, the CDR3 is TGTGCCAGCAGTGAAAGAAGGACTGCGGATTGGAATGGCTACACCTTC. Supplemented by reference TRBV2 and TRBJ1-2, the full variable domain reads EPEVTQTPSHQVTQMGQEVILRCVPISNHLYFYWYRQILGQKVEFLVSFYNNEISEKSEIFDDQFSVERPDGSNFTLKIRSTKLEDSAMYFCASSERRTADWNGYTFGSGTRLTVV.

In this sample, this clone turned up a few times. V gene TRBV19 combines with J gene TRBJ1-5; no definite D call. This CDR3 contains 15 residues. Germline V CDR1 and CDR2: LNHDA, SQIVND (reference sequence). V was trimmed by 7 bases and J by 3 bases, leaving 16 bases between them. This CDR3 reads CASKFNAGFNQPQHF. The CDR3 DNA is TGTGCCAGTAAGTTTAACGCAGGATTCAATCAGCCCCAGCATTTT.

The chain combines TRBV4-1 with TRBJ2-1, with D possibly TRBD2 on 6 matching bases. Germline V gene sequence: CDR1 MGHRA, CDR2 YSYEKL. This CDR3 region has 15 residues. Trimming left V 3 bases short and J 1 base short, with 10 bases between. CDR3 DNA: TGCGCCAGCAGCCACCCGGGACTTTCCTACAATGAGCAGTTCTTC. Encoded protein: CASSHPGLSYNEQFF.

The CDR3 here is CATSDLKTSGASTDTQYF. The DNA of the CDR3 is TGTGCCACCAGTGATCTTAAGACTAGCGGAGCAAGCACAGATACGCAGTATTTT. The chain combines TRBV24-1 with TRBJ2-3, with TRBD2 matching 9 bases. After removal of 3 bases from V and 0 bases from J, the junction contained 9 bases not matched to a gene. The V gene's germline CDR1 is KGHDR and CDR2 SFDVKD. This CDR3 comprises 18 residues.

Here the CDR3 reads CASSRGGDYGYTF. The CDR3 DNA sequence: TGTGCCAGCAGTCGGGGGGGGGACTATGGCTACACCTTC. The V and J genes are TRBV6-5 and TRBJ1-2, with D perhaps TRBD1 (5 bases). Germline CDR1 is MNHEY and CDR2 is SVGAGI. CDR3 length equals 13 residues. Deletions cut 5 bases from V and 3 bases from J, with 10 bases between.

The DNA of the CDR3 is TGTGCCAGCAGCGTAGGCGGAGATACGCAGTATTTT. This gives the protein CASSVGGDTQYF. The V call is TRBV9, the J call TRBJ2-3; D gene unclear. CDR3 size: 12 residues. V was cut by 0 bases and J by 5 bases, with 4 bases left in between. The V gene's germline CDR1 is SGDLS and CDR2 YYNGEE.

The V gene is TRBV29-1, the J gene TRBJ2-1; 7 nucleotides agree with TRBD2. The length of the CDR3 is 15 residues. The junction had 5 bases not matched to a gene; V was cut back by 1 base and J by 2 bases. Germline-derived CDR1 and CDR2 are SQVTM and ANQGSEA. The CDR3 bases are TGCAGCGTTGAAGGGTCTAGCGGAACCTACAATGAGCAGTTCTTC. Its protein product is CSVEGSSGTYNEQFF.

This clone was seen a few times. The CDR3 sequence: CASSKTGGNTEAFF. The CDR3, as DNA: TGCGCCAGCAGCAAGACAGGGGGGAACACTGAAGCTTTCTTT. The chain carries TRBV5-1 and TRBJ1-1; 9 bases agree with TRBD1. This CDR3 has 14 residues. Germline V gene lookup returns CDR1 SGHRS and CDR2 YFSETQ. V dropped 4 bases and J dropped 1; count of bases not matched to a gene: 2.

V usage is TRBV5-1 and J usage is TRBJ2-2, with 8 bases identical to TRBD2. Trimming took 0 bases from V and 3 from J; bases not matched to a gene: 1. CDR1 is SGHRS and CDR2 is YFSETQ in the germline V gene. There are 15 residues in the CDR3. CDR3 coding DNA: TGCGCCAGCAGCTTGGGGACTAGCTACACCGGGGAGCTGTTTTTT. It codes for CASSLGTSYTGELFF.

V is TRBV18 and J is TRBJ1-1, with 8 bases identical to TRBD1. CDR3 length: 15 residues. Germline CDR1 is KGHSH and CDR2 is LQKENI. V was pared by 3 bases and J by 4 bases, with 7 bases of the junction left unmatched. CDR3 amino acids: CASSPTGVPGTEAFF. The CDR3 DNA reads TGTGCCAGCTCACCGACAGGGGTCCCTGGCACTGAAGCTTTCTTT. The entire variable domain, with the rest obtained from reference TRBV18 and TRBJ1-1, is as follows: NAGVMQNPRHLVRRRGQEARLRCSPMKGHSHVYWYRQLPEEGLKFMVYLQKENIIDESGMPKERFSAEFPKEGPSILRIQQVVRGDSAAYFCASSPTGVPGTEAFFGQGTRLTVV.

The V call is TRBV6-5, the J call TRBJ1-1; 10 nucleotides line up with TRBD1. CDR1 is MNHEY, CDR2 SVGAGI, per germline. This CDR3 is built from 14 residues. The V gene end was trimmed by 6 bases and the J gene end by 5 bases; junction bases not matched to a gene: 6. The CDR3 is CASRRQGARTEAFF. The DNA of the CDR3 is TGTGCCAGCAGGCGACAGGGGGCAAGGACTGAAGCTTTCTTT.

The rearrangement joins TRBV5-1 to TRBJ2-6; D gene unclear. The CDR3 has 14 residues. Germline V gene data show CDR1 as SGHRS and CDR2 as YFSETQ. Trimming removed 3 bases at V and 2 bases at J, with 6 bases between. CDR3: CASSWSPGANVLTF. In nucleotides, the CDR3 is TGCGCCAGCAGCTGGAGTCCTGGGGCCAACGTCCTGACTTTC.

The V gene is TRBV6-2 or TRBV6-3, the J gene TRBJ2-7, with D possibly TRBD1 on 5 matching bases. This CDR3 has 14 residues. In germline, CDR1 is MNHEY, CDR2 SVGEGT. Between the trimmed V and J ends, which lost 6 bases and 6 bases, there was a span of 18 bases. The CDR3 DNA follows: TGTGCCAGCAGCCGCATAAGGGGCTATGGCGAGCAGTACTTC. The encoded protein is CASSRIRGYGEQYF.

The chain carries TRBV5-1 and TRBJ2-2; D is ambiguous. This CDR3 contains 15 residues. The germline V gene has CDR1 SGHRS and CDR2 YFSETQ. V was clipped by 1 base and J by 4 bases, with 11 bases between them. The CDR3 sequence: CASSLLPTGTGELFF. CDR3 DNA sequence: TGCGCCAGCAGCTTGCTCCCAACTGGCACCGGGGAGCTGTTTTTT.

The chain carries TRBV21-1 and TRBJ1-1. TRBV21-1 is noted as a pseudogene. The length of the CDR3 is 13 residues. CDR3 DNA: TGTGCCAGCAACTCGTGGTCGCCCCCTGAAGCTTTCTTT. Translating gives CASNSWSPPEAFF.